This T cell receptor beta chain was obtained from a study of cytomegalovirus exposure and HLA in healthy donors. Across the study: Most donors, 70% to 85% of a few hundred genotyped, fell in the Caucasian-associated ancestry cluster. Study-wide results and limits: Accurate predictions that matched the HLA-A and HLA-B alleles of most subjects were reportedly made from TCR beta sequences. The study carried out a later analysis of TCR beta sequences. It associated 15,000 to 20,000 of them with specific HLA alleles at a false discovery rate of 0.05. While the bulk of TCR sequences proved rare, some public TCRs turned up in many donors.

Both 60 Vbeta primers and 13 Jbeta primers went into the PCR. Measured with immunoSEQ multiplex PCR; TCRdb has only the in-frame clones, and not every one. The sample lists about 150,000 clones; approximately 78% were seen once. Trimming removed 0 bases from V and 10 bases from J, with 10 bases in between. Looked up from germline, CDR1 is SGHVS and CDR2 is FQNEAQ. This CDR3 is built from 13 residues. On this clone: Its antigen is undetermined.

The rearrangement links TRBV7-8 to TRBJ2-1, with D possibly being TRBD2 (6 bases). Source material: PBMCs. The sequence derives from a male donor in good health and CMV-seronegative. The CDR3 nucleotides are TGTGCCAGCAGCTTAGCGGTGGGGAGGGAGCAGTTCTTC. Residues: CASSLAVGREQFF.